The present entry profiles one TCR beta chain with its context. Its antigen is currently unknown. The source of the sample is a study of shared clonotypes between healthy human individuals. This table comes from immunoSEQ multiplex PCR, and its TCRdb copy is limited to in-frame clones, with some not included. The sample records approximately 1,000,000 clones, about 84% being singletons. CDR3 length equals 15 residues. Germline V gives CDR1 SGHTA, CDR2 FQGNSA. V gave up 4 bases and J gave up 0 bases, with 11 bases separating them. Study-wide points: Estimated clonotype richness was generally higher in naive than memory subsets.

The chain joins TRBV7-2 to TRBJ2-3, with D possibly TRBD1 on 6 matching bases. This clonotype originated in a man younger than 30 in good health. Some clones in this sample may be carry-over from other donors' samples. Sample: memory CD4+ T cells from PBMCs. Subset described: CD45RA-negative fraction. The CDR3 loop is CASSSRDTSTDTQYF. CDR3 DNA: TGTGCCAGCAGCTCCCGGGACACCAGCACAGATACGCAGTATTTT.